This T cell receptor (beta chain) stems from a study of patients and donors after allogeneic stem cell transplantation. MiXCR was run by TCRdb on the RT-PCR reads, yielding one entry per CDR3 protein. The sample has approximately 150,000 distinct CDR3 sequences, about 36% seen once. The origin of this receptor is a human donor who was either an allogeneic HSCT recipient or a stem cell or donor lymphocyte infusion donor (not recorded which). It is not recorded whose cells these are; they may come from a transplant donor. Sequencing was carried out using blood, either unsorted or a sorted T cell fraction (not recorded which).

In DNA, the CDR3 is TGTGCCAGCAGTTTAGCGGCGAGCTCCTACGAGCAGTACTTC. Amino acids: CASSLAASSYEQYF. V gene TRBV27 combines with J gene TRBJ2-7; D gene uncertain. The V end lost 2 bases, the J end lost 0 bases, and 8 bases lay between the germline ends. The germline V gene encodes CDR1 MNHEY and CDR2 SMNVEV (reference sequence). The CDR3 consists of 14 residues.